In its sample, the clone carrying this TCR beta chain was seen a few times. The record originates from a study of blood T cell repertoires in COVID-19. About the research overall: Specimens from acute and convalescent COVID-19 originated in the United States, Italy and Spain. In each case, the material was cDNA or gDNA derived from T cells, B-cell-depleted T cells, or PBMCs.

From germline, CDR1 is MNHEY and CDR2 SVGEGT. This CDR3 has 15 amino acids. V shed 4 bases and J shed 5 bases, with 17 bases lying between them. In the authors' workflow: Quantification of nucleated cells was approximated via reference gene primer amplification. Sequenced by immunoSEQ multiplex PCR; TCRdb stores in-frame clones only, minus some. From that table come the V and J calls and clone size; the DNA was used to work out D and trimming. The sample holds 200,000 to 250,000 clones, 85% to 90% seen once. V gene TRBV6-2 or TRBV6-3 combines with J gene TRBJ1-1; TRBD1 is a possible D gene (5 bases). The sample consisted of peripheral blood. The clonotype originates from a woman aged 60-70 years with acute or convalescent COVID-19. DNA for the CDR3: TGTGCCAGCAGTTCCCAAGCACAGGCGGGAACTGAAGCTTTCTTT. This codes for CASSSQAQAGTEAFF.